These T cell receptor beta chains were read from a single sample in a study of blood T cell repertoires in COVID-19. Assay used: immunoSEQ multiplex PCR; TCRdb lists only in-frame clones, some missing. The table shows fewer than 200,000 clones, with over 75% occurring only once. The specimen was PBMCs or T cells enriched from blood (not recorded which). The origin of the receptors is a woman aged 40 to 55 with acute COVID-19. CDR3s include the opening cysteine and the closing phenylalanine or tryptophan. A D gene is named only where the DNA matches it firmly. Not all rows give a size; the values are once, few, many and, for expanded clones, a class.

v_gene,abundance,d_gene,j_gene,CDR3nt,CDR3aa
TRBV5-1,-,TRBD2,TRBJ2-3,TGCGCCAGCAGCTTGGCCGCACTAGCGGACACAGATACGCAGTATTTT,CASSLAALADTDTQYF
TRBV7-9,many,-,TRBJ2-1,TGTGCCAGCAGCTTCGGGGGAAGCTCCTACAATGAGCAGTTCTTC,CASSFGGSSYNEQFF
TRBV27,-,TRBD1,TRBJ1-3,TGTGCCAGCAGTTTTGCCGGGACAGGGGGAAACACCATATATTTT,CASSFAGTGGNTIYF
TRBV5-4,-,TRBD2,TRBJ2-3,TGTGCCAGCAGCTTCGGGCGCGGGAGCTCCGCAGATACGCAGTATTTT,CASSFGRGSSADTQYF
TRBV4-1,-,-,TRBJ2-7,TGCGCCAGCAGCCAAGCTAGCACAGACTACGAGCAGTACTTC,CASSQASTDYEQYF
TRBV21-1,-,-,TRBJ2-7,TGTGCCAGCGCTTCTAGCGAGGTATCCTACGAGCAGTACTTC,CASASSEVSYEQYF
TRBV19,-,-,TRBJ1-2,TGTGCCAGTAAAAGGGGACGGGACTCTAACTATGGCTACACCTTC,CASKRGRDSNYGYTF
TRBV9,few,TRBD2,TRBJ2-3,TGTGCCAGCAGCGAACTAGCGGGAGTCGCAGATACGCAGTATTTT,CASSELAGVADTQYF
TRBV29-1,-,TRBD1,TRBJ1-1,TGCAGCGCGGGGGACGTCCGCAGGGGGACTGAAGCTTTCTTT,CSAGDVRRGTEAFF
TRBV20-1,-,-,TRBJ1-2,TGCAGTGCTAGAGGCCGGGATGGCTACACCTTC,CSARGRDGYTF
TRBV3-1/TRBV3-2,-,TRBD2,TRBJ2-7,TGTGCCAGCAGCCGGACTAGCGGGGCCTACGAGCAGTACTTC,CASSRTSGAYEQYF
TRBV21-1,-,-,TRBJ2-7,TGTGCCAGCAGCAAAGATCCCACGGGGACCCCGAGACTAGTCCCGGGCGAGCAGTACTTC,CASSKDPTGTPRLVPGEQYF
TRBV5-1,-,TRBD1,TRBJ1-1,TGCGCCAGCAGCTTTATTCAGGGGGCGGCAGGTGAAGCTTTCTTT,CASSFIQGAAGEAFF
TRBV11-2,-,-,TRBJ2-3,TGTGCCAGCAGCTTAGGGGGCAGGGGTAAAGATACGCAGTATTTT,CASSLGGRGKDTQYF
TRBV3-1/TRBV3-2,-,-,TRBJ2-7,TGTGCCAGCAGCCCTTACTCCTTATCCTACGAGCAGTACTTC,CASSPYSLSYEQYF
TRBV3-1/TRBV3-2,-,-,TRBJ2-7,TGTGCCAGCAGCCAAGCGGCAGGCGCTCTCTACGAGCAGTACTTC,CASSQAAGALYEQYF
TRBV9,-,-,TRBJ1-6,TGTGCCAGCAGCTCACAAAGGGAGGAGTACAATTCACCCCTCCACTTT,CASSSQREEYNSPLHF
TRBV5-5,-,TRBD1,TRBJ1-1,TGTGCCAGCAGTTCGCTCGAGTACAGGGGGAACACTGAAGCTTTCTTT,CASSSLEYRGNTEAFF
TRBV18,-,TRBD2,TRBJ2-3,TGTGCCAGCTCCCGAGGGCTAGCGGACACAGATACGCAGTATTTT,CASSRGLADTDTQYF
TRBV3-1/TRBV3-2,-,TRBD2,TRBJ2-1,TGTGCCAGCAGCCATCGAGCGGGAGGGCCCCTCAATGAGCAGTTCTTC,CASSHRAGGPLNEQFF
TRBV27,-,-,TRBJ1-2,TGTGCCAGCTCTACCGGAGGACGAGGCTATGGCTACACCTTC,CASSTGGRGYGYTF
TRBV6-5,-,TRBD1,TRBJ2-7,TGTGCCACGGCGGACAGGGGGCCCTACGAGCAGTACTTC,CATADRGPYEQYF
TRBV4-1,-,-,TRBJ1-4,TGCGCCAGCAGCCAAGTGGGGGCCAGGAGAAAACTGTTTTTT,CASSQVGARRKLFF
TRBV11-3,-,TRBD2,TRBJ2-1,TGTGCCAGCAGCAAGTCCGGGACTAGCAGGCACAATGAGCAGTTCTTC,CASSKSGTSRHNEQFF